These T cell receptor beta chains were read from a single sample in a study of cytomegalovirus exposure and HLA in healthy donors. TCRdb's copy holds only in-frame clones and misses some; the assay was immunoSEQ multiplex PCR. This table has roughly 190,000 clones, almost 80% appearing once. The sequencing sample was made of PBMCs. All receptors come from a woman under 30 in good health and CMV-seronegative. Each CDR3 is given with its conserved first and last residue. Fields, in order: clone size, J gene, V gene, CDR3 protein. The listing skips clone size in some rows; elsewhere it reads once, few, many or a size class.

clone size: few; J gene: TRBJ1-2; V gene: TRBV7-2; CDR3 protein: CASRDRVEASYGYTF
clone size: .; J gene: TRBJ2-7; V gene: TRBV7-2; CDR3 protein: CASSLDRDDEQYF
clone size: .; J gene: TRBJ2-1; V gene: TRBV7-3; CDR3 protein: CASSLVDTPGYNEQFF
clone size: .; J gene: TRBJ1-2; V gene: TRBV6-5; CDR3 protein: CASSYSGGDYGYTF
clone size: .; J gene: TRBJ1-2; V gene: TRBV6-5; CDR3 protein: CASSYSRPGGYGYTF
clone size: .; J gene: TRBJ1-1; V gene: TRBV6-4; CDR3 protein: CASTDGQGATFF
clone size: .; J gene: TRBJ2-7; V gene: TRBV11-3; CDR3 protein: CASSLAFEQYF
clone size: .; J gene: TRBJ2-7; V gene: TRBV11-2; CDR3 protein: CASRRGGGYEQYF
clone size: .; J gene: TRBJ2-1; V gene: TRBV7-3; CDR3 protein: CASSSGSHNEQFF
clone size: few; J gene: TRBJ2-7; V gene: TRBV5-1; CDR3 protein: CASSLRGAPYEQYF
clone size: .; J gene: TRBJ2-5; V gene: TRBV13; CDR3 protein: CASGLARQGARETQYF
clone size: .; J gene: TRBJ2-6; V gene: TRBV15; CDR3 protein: CATSRDLRQSGANVLTF
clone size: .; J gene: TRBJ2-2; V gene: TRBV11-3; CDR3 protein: CASSTHTGELFF
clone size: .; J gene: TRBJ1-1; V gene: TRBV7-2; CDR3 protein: CASSRWTGENTEAFF
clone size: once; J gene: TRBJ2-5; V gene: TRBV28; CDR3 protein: CASRPRGQETQYF
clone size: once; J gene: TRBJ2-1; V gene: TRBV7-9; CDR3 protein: CASSRGTSDHNEQFF
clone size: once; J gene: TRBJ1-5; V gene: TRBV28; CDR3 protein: CASSLTGMGNQPQHF
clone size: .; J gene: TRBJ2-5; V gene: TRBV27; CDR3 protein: CASSLIDGTQETQYF
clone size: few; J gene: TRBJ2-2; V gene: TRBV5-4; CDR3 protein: CASSAGQGNTGELFF
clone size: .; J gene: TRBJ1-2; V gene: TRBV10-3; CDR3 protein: CAIGSGGQATGGYTF
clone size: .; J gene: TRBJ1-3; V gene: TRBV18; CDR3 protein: CASSPRGTGNGNTIYF
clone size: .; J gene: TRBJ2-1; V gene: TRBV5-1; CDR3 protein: CASSSGQVYNEQFF
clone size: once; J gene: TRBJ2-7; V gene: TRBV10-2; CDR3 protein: CASSGVTAIPYEQYF
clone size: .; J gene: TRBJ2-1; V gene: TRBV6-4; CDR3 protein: CASRPGTGYNEQFF
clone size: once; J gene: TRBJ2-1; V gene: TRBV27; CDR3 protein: CASSGVPNEQFF
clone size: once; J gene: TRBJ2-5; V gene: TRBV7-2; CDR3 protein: CASSTQQGRLETQYF
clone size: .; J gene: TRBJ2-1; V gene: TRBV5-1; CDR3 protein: CASSFAPGTAFYNEQFF